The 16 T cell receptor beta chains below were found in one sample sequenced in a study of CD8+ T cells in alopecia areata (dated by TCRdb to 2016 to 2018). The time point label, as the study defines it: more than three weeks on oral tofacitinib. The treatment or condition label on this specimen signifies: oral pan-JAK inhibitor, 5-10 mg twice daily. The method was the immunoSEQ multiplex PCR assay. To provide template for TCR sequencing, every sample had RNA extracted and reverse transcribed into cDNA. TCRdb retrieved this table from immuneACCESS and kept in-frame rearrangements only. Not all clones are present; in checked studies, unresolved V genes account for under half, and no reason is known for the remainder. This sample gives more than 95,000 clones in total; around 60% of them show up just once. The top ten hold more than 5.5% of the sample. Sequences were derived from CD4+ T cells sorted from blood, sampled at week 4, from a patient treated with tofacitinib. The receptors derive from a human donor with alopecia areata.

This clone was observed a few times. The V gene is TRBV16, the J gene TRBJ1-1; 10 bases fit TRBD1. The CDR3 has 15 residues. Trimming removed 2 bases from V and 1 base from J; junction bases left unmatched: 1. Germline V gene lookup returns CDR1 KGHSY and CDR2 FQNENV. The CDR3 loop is CASSQDRGPNTEAFF. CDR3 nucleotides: TGTGCCAGCAGCCAAGACAGGGGGCCGAACACTGAAGCTTTCTTT. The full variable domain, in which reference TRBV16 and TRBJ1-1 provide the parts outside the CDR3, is GEEVAQTPKHLVRGEGQKAKLYCAPIKGHSYVFWYQQVLKNEFKFLISFQNENVFDETGMPKERFSAKCLPNSPCSLEIQATKLEDSAVYFCASSQDRGPNTEAFFGQGTRLTVV.

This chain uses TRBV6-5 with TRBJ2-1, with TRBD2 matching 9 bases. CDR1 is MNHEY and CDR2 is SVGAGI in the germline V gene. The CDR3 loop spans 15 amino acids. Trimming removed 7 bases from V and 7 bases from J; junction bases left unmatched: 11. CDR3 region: CASTAGSGGRNEQFF. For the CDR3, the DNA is TGTGCCAGCACCGCGGGTAGCGGGGGAAGGAATGAGCAGTTCTTC.

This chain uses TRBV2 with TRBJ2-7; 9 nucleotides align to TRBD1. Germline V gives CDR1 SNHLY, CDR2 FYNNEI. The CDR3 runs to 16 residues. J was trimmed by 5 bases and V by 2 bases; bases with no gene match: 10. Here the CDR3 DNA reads TGTGCCAGCAGTGAATTCGGGACAGGGTTTAGAAACGAGCAGTACTTC. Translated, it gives CASSEFGTGFRNEQYF.

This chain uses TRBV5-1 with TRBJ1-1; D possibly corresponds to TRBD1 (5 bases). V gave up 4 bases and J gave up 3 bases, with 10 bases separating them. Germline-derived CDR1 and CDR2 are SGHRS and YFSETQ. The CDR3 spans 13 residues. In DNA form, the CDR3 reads TGCGCCAGCAGCCCGACAGTGGACACTGAAGCTTTCTTT. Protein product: CASSPTVDTEAFF.

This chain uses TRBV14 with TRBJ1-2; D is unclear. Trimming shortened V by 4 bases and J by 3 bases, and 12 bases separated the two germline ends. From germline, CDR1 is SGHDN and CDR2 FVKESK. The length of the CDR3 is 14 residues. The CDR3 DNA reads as TGTGCCAGCAGCCCCCTCGGGCGGGACTATGGCTACACCTTC. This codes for CASSPLGRDYGYTF.

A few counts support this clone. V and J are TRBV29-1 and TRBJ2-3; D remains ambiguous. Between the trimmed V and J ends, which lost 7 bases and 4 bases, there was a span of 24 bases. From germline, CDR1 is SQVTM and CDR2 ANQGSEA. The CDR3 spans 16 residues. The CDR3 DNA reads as TGCAGCGCCTCTCCCACGGGTGGGATTCTCCCAGATACGCAGTATTTT. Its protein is CSASPTGGILPDTQYF.

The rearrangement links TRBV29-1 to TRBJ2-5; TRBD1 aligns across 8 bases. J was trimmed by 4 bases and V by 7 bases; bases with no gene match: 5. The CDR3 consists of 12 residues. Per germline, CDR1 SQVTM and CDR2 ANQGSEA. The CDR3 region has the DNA TGCAGCGGCCGGACAGGGAGAGAGACCCAGTACTTC. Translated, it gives CSGRTGRETQYF.

CDR3 DNA sequence: TGTGCCAGCAGCGTATCCGGGACAGCCCTGGGGGCCAACGTCCTGACTTTC. Protein: CASSVSGTALGANVLTF. The rearrangement joins TRBV2 to TRBJ2-6; 7 nucleotides agree with TRBD1. The CDR3 length is 17 residues. V gave up 6 bases and J gave up 4 bases; unmatched junction bases: 12. In germline, CDR1 is SNHLY, CDR2 FYNNEI.

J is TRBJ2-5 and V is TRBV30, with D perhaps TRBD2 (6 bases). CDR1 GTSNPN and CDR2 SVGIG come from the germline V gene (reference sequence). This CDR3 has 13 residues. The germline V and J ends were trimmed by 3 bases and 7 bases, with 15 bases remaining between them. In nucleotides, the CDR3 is TGTGCCTGGAGGTACCGGGGACTGGGGACCCAGTACTTC. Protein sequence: CAWRYRGLGTQYF. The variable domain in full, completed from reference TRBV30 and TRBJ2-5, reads SQTIHQWPATLVQPVGSPLSLECTVEGTSNPNLYWYRQAAGRGLQLLFYSVGIGQISSEVPQNLSASRPQDRQFILSSKKLLLSDSGFYLCAWRYRGLGTQYFGPGTRLLVL.

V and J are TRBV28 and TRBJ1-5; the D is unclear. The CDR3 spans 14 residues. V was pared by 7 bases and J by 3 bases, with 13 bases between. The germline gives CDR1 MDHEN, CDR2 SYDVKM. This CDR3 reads CASIMMVDNQPQHF. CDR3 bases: TGTGCCAGCATAATGATGGTTGACAATCAGCCCCAGCATTTT.

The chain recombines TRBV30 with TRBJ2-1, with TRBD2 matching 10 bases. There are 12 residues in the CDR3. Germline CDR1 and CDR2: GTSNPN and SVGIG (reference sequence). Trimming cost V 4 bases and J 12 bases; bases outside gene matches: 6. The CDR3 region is CAWTSGSFAQFF. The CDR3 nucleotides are TGTGCCTGGACTAGCGGGAGTTTCGCGCAGTTCTTC.

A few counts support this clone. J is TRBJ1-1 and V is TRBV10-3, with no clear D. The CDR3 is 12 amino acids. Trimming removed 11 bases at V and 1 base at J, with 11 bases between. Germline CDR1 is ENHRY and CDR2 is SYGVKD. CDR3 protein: CASGVGNTEAFF. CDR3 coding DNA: TGTGCCTCCGGGGTGGGGAACACTGAAGCTTTCTTT.

CDR3 protein: CASSARDRVVSTF. The CDR3 DNA sequence: TGTGCCAGCAGTGCCCGGGACAGGGTGGTTAGTACCTTC. This chain connects TRBV27 to TRBJ1-2; the match to TRBD1 covers 9 bases. The V segment lost 5 bases and the J segment 14 bases; nucleotides outside the gene matches: 12. The germline CDR1 and CDR2 sequences are MNHEY and SMNVEV (reference sequence). The CDR3 runs 13 residues.

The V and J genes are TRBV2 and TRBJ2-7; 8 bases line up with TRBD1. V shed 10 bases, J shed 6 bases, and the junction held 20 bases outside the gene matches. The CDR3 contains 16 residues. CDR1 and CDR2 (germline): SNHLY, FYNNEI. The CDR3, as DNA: TGTGCCACCAGCAATTTCGACAGGGGAACGGATACCGAGCAGTACTTC. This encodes CATSNFDRGTDTEQYF.

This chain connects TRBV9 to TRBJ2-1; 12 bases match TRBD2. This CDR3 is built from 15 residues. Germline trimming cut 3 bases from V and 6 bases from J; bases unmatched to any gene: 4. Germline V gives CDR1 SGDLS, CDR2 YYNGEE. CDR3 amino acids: CASSALAGGFNEQFF. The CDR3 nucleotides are TGTGCCAGCAGCGCCCTAGCGGGGGGGTTCAATGAGCAGTTCTTC.

The CDR3 protein is CASSQGRSDGKSPLHF. CDR3 coding DNA: TGTGCCAGCAGCCAAGGACGTTCGGACGGCAAATCACCCCTCCACTTT. This chain connects TRBV14 to TRBJ1-6; D call uncertain. CDR3 length equals 16 residues. CDR1 SGHDN and CDR2 FVKESK come from the germline V gene. V was clipped by 1 base and J by 10 bases, with 17 bases between them.